This T cell receptor (beta chain) was observed in a study of Ad26.COV2.S vaccination and SARS-CoV-2 variants. Background on the study: Dosing was one shot or two shots 56 days apart. Study-wide points: Vaccine recipients had higher spike-specific TCR breadth than placebo recipients. After vaccination, substantial breadth of spike-specific CD8+ and CD4+ responses was reported.

Measured with immunoSEQ multiplex PCR; TCRdb has only the in-frame clones, and not every one. The top ten hold roughly 12% of the sample, which has about 480,000 clones, around 88% seen once. Points on this clone: Antigen: not known.

Between the trimmed V and J ends, which lost 2 bases and 4 bases, there was a span of 4 bases. The CDR3 loop spans 12 amino acids. The germline V gene encodes CDR1 MNHEY and CDR2 SMNVEV (reference sequence). The sample's treatment: 15 to 20 received Ad26.COV2.S at low or high dose, single or two shots; 5 received placebo; per-sample allocation not given. Material that was analyzed had been drawn on day 63 after the first vaccine or placebo injection. What was given as vaccine was an Ad26 vector encoding Wuhan-strain SARS-CoV-2 spike. The sequencing here drew on peripheral blood, taken in a trial of Ad26.COV2.S vaccine versus placebo. The TCR comes from a person aged 18-60 years who received the Ad26.COV2.S COVID-19 vaccine or a placebo. The chain employs TRBV27 and TRBJ2-3; D remains unclear. CDR3 bases: TGTGCCAGCAGTTTACGCCCAGATACGCAGTATTTT. Protein: CASSLRPDTQYF.